The rows below give T cell receptor beta chains drawn from one sample of a study of blood T cell repertoires in COVID-19. TCRdb keeps only in-frame clones here, not all; method: immunoSEQ multiplex PCR. The table has some 87,000 clones, about four fifths seen once. Material for sequencing was peripheral blood. These receptors were collected from a human donor in a cohort sampled during active COVID-19. The CDR3 runs from the conserved cysteine through the conserved F or W. Each record gives: clone size, V gene, D gene, J gene, CDR3 DNA, CDR3 protein. The D gene is left open where the match is weak. Rows may omit the clone size; those that give it use once, few, many or a size class.

clone size: -; V gene: TRBV7-6; D gene: -; J gene: TRBJ1-1; CDR3 DNA: TGTGCCAGCAGCTTAGCGCCCGCGACAGACACTGAAGCTTTCTTT; CDR3 protein: CASSLAPATDTEAFF
clone size: few; V gene: TRBV19; D gene: TRBD1; J gene: TRBJ1-4; CDR3 DNA: TGTGCCAGTAGTATGGGGGACAGGGCGACTAATGAAAAACTGTTTTTT; CDR3 protein: CASSMGDRATNEKLFF
clone size: -; V gene: TRBV19; D gene: -; J gene: TRBJ1-2; CDR3 DNA: TGTGCCAGTAGTATAGCCCGGACAGCATACTATGGCTACACCTTC; CDR3 protein: CASSIARTAYYGYTF
clone size: -; V gene: TRBV6-5; D gene: -; J gene: TRBJ1-1; CDR3 DNA: TGTGCCAGCAGTTACTCAGGGCTCCAGGGTCAAGCTTTCTTT; CDR3 protein: CASSYSGLQGQAFF
clone size: -; V gene: TRBV30; D gene: -; J gene: TRBJ1-2; CDR3 DNA: TGTGCCTGGAGTAGGGGGGGAAATCTTGGCTACACCTTC; CDR3 protein: CAWSRGGNLGYTF
clone size: -; V gene: TRBV19; D gene: -; J gene: TRBJ1-3; CDR3 DNA: TGTGCCAGTAGTATCGGCGGGAGAAACACCATATATTTT; CDR3 protein: CASSIGGRNTIYF
clone size: -; V gene: TRBV7-9; D gene: TRBD1; J gene: TRBJ1-2; CDR3 DNA: TGTGCCAGCAGCCACGGGAGGGGGACAGGGGTTCGCTATGGCTACACCTTC; CDR3 protein: CASSHGRGTGVRYGYTF
clone size: -; V gene: TRBV5-1; D gene: -; J gene: TRBJ1-6; CDR3 DNA: TGCGCCAGCAGCTTGGTGTCGGCAGGAAATTCACCCCTCCACTTT; CDR3 protein: CASSLVSAGNSPLHF
clone size: -; V gene: TRBV6-5; D gene: -; J gene: TRBJ1-5; CDR3 DNA: TGTGCCAGCAGTTTAGGGGCTTCAGGTCAGCCCCAGCATTTT; CDR3 protein: CASSLGASGQPQHF
clone size: -; V gene: TRBV19; D gene: TRBD1; J gene: TRBJ1-1; CDR3 DNA: TGTGCCAGTAGTGGCAGGGGGATGAACACTGAAGCTTTCTTT; CDR3 protein: CASSGRGMNTEAFF
clone size: -; V gene: TRBV6-4; D gene: TRBD2; J gene: TRBJ2-3; CDR3 DNA: TGTGCCAGCAGTGACGGGACTAGCGTTAGCACAGATACGCAGTATTTT; CDR3 protein: CASSDGTSVSTDTQYF
clone size: -; V gene: TRBV6-5; D gene: -; J gene: TRBJ2-3; CDR3 DNA: TGTGCCAGCAGGAGAGGCGGAGAAACAGATACGCAGTATTTT; CDR3 protein: CASRRGGETDTQYF
clone size: -; V gene: TRBV7-2; D gene: -; J gene: TRBJ1-6; CDR3 DNA: TGTGCCAGCAGCCCCGGGACAACGGCTTCACCCCTCCACTTT; CDR3 protein: CASSPGTTASPLHF
clone size: few; V gene: TRBV28; D gene: TRBD1; J gene: TRBJ1-1; CDR3 DNA: TGTGCCAGCAGCCCCTGGACAGGGGCCCTGAACACTGAAGCTTTCTTT; CDR3 protein: CASSPWTGALNTEAFF
clone size: many; V gene: TRBV2; D gene: -; J gene: TRBJ2-2; CDR3 DNA: TGTGCCAGCAGTGAAATCGACTATCTGAACACCGGGGAGCTGTTTTTT; CDR3 protein: CASSEIDYLNTGELFF
clone size: -; V gene: TRBV9; D gene: -; J gene: TRBJ2-2; CDR3 DNA: TGTGCCAGCAGCGTAGCCCCGTGGGAGGGGGGGAACACCGGGGAGCTGTTTTTT; CDR3 protein: CASSVAPWEGGNTGELFF
clone size: -; V gene: TRBV7-8; D gene: TRBD1; J gene: TRBJ1-6; CDR3 DNA: TGTGCCAGCAGCTCGGGACAGGTTAATTCACCCCTCCACTTT; CDR3 protein: CASSSGQVNSPLHF
clone size: once; V gene: TRBV7-9; D gene: TRBD1; J gene: TRBJ1-3; CDR3 DNA: TGTGCCAGCGGCCAGGGGACAGTCTCTGGAAACACCATATATTTT; CDR3 protein: CASGQGTVSGNTIYF
clone size: -; V gene: TRBV3-1/TRBV3-2; D gene: TRBD2; J gene: TRBJ2-1; CDR3 DNA: TGTGCCAGCAGCCAACCCGGGACTAGCGGGGGTCCTTACAATGAGCAGTTCTTC; CDR3 protein: CASSQPGTSGGPYNEQFF
clone size: -; V gene: TRBV3-1/TRBV3-2; D gene: -; J gene: TRBJ2-5; CDR3 DNA: TGTGCCAGCACCGCATCACAGGGCCAAGAGACCCAGTACTTC; CDR3 protein: CASTASQGQETQYF
clone size: -; V gene: TRBV10-3; D gene: TRBD1; J gene: TRBJ1-2; CDR3 DNA: TGTGCCATCAGTGAAGGAACAGGGGACTATGGCTACACCTTC; CDR3 protein: CAISEGTGDYGYTF
clone size: few; V gene: TRBV21-1; D gene: -; J gene: TRBJ2-3; CDR3 DNA: TGTGCCAGCAGCAAATGGACTGGGGGGGACTATACGCAGTATTTT; CDR3 protein: CASSKWTGGDYTQYF
clone size: -; V gene: TRBV7-9; D gene: TRBD2; J gene: TRBJ2-1; CDR3 DNA: TGTGCCAGCACCGAGCGGGGGCTATCCTACAATGAGCAGTTCTTC; CDR3 protein: CASTERGLSYNEQFF
clone size: -; V gene: TRBV27; D gene: -; J gene: TRBJ2-2; CDR3 DNA: TGTGCCAGCAGCAAGATTACAGGGCCCGGGGAGCTGTTTTTT; CDR3 protein: CASSKITGPGELFF
clone size: once; V gene: TRBV6-5; D gene: -; J gene: TRBJ2-7; CDR3 DNA: TGTGCCAGCAGTAGCCGGGACACTTCGCCGCAGTACTTC; CDR3 protein: CASSSRDTSPQYF
clone size: medium-sized; V gene: TRBV4-1; D gene: TRBD2; J gene: TRBJ2-3; CDR3 DNA: TGCGCCAGCAGCCAACCACTAGCGGGAGTGCCAGATACGCAGTATTTT; CDR3 protein: CASSQPLAGVPDTQYF
clone size: -; V gene: TRBV6-5; D gene: -; J gene: TRBJ1-5; CDR3 DNA: TGTGCCAGCAAGGAGGGATATAGCAATCAGCCCCAGCATTTT; CDR3 protein: CASKEGYSNQPQHF
clone size: -; V gene: TRBV5-4; D gene: -; J gene: TRBJ1-2; CDR3 DNA: TGTGCCAGCAGCCCAGGGAATGGCTACACCTTC; CDR3 protein: CASSPGNGYTF
clone size: -; V gene: TRBV6-1; D gene: TRBD1; J gene: TRBJ1-6; CDR3 DNA: TGTGCCAGCAGTGAAGGGACAGGGGGATATAATTCACCCCTCCACTTT; CDR3 protein: CASSEGTGGYNSPLHF
clone size: -; V gene: TRBV4-3; D gene: TRBD2; J gene: TRBJ2-3; CDR3 DNA: TGCGCCAGCAGCCAAGATGGGGGGGTAGATACGCAGTATTTT; CDR3 protein: CASSQDGGVDTQYF
clone size: -; V gene: TRBV5-4; D gene: -; J gene: TRBJ2-7; CDR3 DNA: TGTGCCAGCAGCTTGGGCGACGGGACCTACGAGCAGTACTTC; CDR3 protein: CASSLGDGTYEQYF
clone size: -; V gene: TRBV5-1; D gene: -; J gene: TRBJ1-1; CDR3 DNA: TGCGCCAGCAGCACCGGGACAAATATGAACACTGAAGCTTTCTTT; CDR3 protein: CASSTGTNMNTEAFF
clone size: -; V gene: TRBV11-3; D gene: -; J gene: TRBJ2-4; CDR3 DNA: TGTGCCAGCAGCTTCGACTTAGCCAAAAACATTCAGTACTTC; CDR3 protein: CASSFDLAKNIQYF
clone size: -; V gene: TRBV19; D gene: TRBD1; J gene: TRBJ1-5; CDR3 DNA: TGTGCCACCACTCCCGGGACAGGGGGCGATCAGCCCCAGCATTTT; CDR3 protein: CATTPGTGGDQPQHF
clone size: -; V gene: TRBV2; D gene: TRBD1; J gene: TRBJ1-6; CDR3 DNA: TGTGCCAGCAGTCAGGACAGGGGGCAAAATTCACCCCTCCACTTT; CDR3 protein: CASSQDRGQNSPLHF
clone size: -; V gene: TRBV6-5; D gene: TRBD1; J gene: TRBJ2-5; CDR3 DNA: TGTGCCAGCAGTTACTCGGGACAGGGGCGGGAGACCCAGTACTTC; CDR3 protein: CASSYSGQGRETQYF
clone size: -; V gene: TRBV6-1; D gene: -; J gene: TRBJ2-6; CDR3 DNA: TGTGCCAGCAGTGAGTTTGCAGGTACTGGGGCCAACGTCCTGACTTTC; CDR3 protein: CASSEFAGTGANVLTF
clone size: -; V gene: TRBV27; D gene: -; J gene: TRBJ2-6; CDR3 DNA: TGTGCCAGCAGTTCTTTCCCCCTGAACATTGACAGATACTCTGGGGCCAACGTCCTGACTTTC; CDR3 protein: CASSSFPLNIDRYSGANVLTF
clone size: -; V gene: TRBV5-1; D gene: TRBD1; J gene: TRBJ1-5; CDR3 DNA: TGCGCCAGCAGCCTAACAGGGGATCAGCCCCAGCATTTT; CDR3 protein: CASSLTGDQPQHF
clone size: few; V gene: TRBV7-6; D gene: TRBD2; J gene: TRBJ2-1; CDR3 DNA: TGTGCCAGCAGCCCGCCGGGGGGGGGCCAGAATGAGCAGTTCTTC; CDR3 protein: CASSPPGGGQNEQFF
clone size: -; V gene: TRBV23-1; D gene: TRBD1; J gene: TRBJ2-6; CDR3 DNA: TGCGCCAGCAGTCATGGAGGAAACAGGGGCGTCCGCTCTGGGGCCAACGTCCTGACTTTC; CDR3 protein: CASSHGGNRGVRSGANVLTF
clone size: -; V gene: TRBV5-1; D gene: -; J gene: TRBJ1-1; CDR3 DNA: TGCGCCAGCAGCTCCGGGTCCCTCGGGACTGAAGCTTTCTTT; CDR3 protein: CASSSGSLGTEAFF
clone size: -; V gene: TRBV3-1/TRBV3-2; D gene: TRBD2; J gene: TRBJ2-3; CDR3 DNA: TGTGCCAGCAGCCGGACTAGCGGGGCCCGCACAGATACGCAGTATTTT; CDR3 protein: CASSRTSGARTDTQYF
clone size: -; V gene: TRBV4-1; D gene: TRBD1; J gene: TRBJ1-1; CDR3 DNA: TGCGCCAGCAGCCCTATGGGACAGCTCATGAACACTGAAGCTTTCTTT; CDR3 protein: CASSPMGQLMNTEAFF
clone size: -; V gene: TRBV9; D gene: TRBD2; J gene: TRBJ2-5; CDR3 DNA: TGTGCCAGCAGCGTTGGCGGGGGGCGACAAGAGACCCAGTACTTC; CDR3 protein: CASSVGGGRQETQYF
clone size: -; V gene: TRBV7-2; D gene: TRBD2; J gene: TRBJ2-3; CDR3 DNA: TGTGCCAGCAGCCCCCTAGCGGGAGGAGGAGATACGCAGTATTTT; CDR3 protein: CASSPLAGGGDTQYF
clone size: -; V gene: TRBV27; D gene: TRBD2; J gene: TRBJ2-7; CDR3 DNA: TGTGCCAGCAGCCTGGGACTAGCGGGGGGGAGCTCCTACGAGCAGTACTTC; CDR3 protein: CASSLGLAGGSSYEQYF
clone size: -; V gene: TRBV9; D gene: TRBD1; J gene: TRBJ1-6; CDR3 DNA: TGTGCCAGCAGCCGGCTACAGGGGATTAATTCACCCCTCCACTTT; CDR3 protein: CASSRLQGINSPLHF
clone size: -; V gene: TRBV27; D gene: -; J gene: TRBJ2-1; CDR3 DNA: TGTGCCAGCAGCCCCCAGGGGGAGGCCTACAATGAGCAGTTCTTC; CDR3 protein: CASSPQGEAYNEQFF